This T cell receptor (beta chain) stems from a study of blood T cell repertoires in COVID-19. About the study: Nucleic acid was either cDNA or gDNA, and it came from T cells, B-cell-depleted T cells, or PBMCs.

This CDR3 has 16 amino acids. Deletions cut 6 bases from V and 2 bases from J, with 14 bases between. CDR1 is SNHLY and CDR2 is FYNNEI in the germline V gene. Some clones are missing from TCRdb's copy, which holds only in-frame ones; the method was immunoSEQ multiplex PCR. This sample has fewer than 45,000 clones, with over 90% found just once. The TCR comes from a man aged 55 to 69 with active or convalescent COVID-19. This sequence joins TRBV2 and TRBJ2-6, with D possibly matching TRBD2 (5 bases). The sample consisted of peripheral blood. This CDR3 reads CASSPDTRAGANVLTF. The CDR3 nucleotides read TGTGCCAGCAGCCCCGACACTAGGGCTGGGGCCAACGTCCTGACTTTC.